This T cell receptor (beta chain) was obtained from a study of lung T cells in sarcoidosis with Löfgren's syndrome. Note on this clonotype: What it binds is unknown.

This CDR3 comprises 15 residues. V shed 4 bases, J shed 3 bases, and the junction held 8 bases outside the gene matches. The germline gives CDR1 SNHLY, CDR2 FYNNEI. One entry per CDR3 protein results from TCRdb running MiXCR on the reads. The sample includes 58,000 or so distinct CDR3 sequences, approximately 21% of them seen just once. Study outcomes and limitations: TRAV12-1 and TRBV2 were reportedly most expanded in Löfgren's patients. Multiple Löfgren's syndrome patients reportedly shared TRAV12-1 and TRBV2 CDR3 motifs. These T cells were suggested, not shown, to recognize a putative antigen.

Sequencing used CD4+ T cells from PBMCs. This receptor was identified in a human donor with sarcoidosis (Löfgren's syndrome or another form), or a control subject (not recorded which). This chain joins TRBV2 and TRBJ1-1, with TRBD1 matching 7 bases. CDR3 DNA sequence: TGTGCCAGCAGTGGGAGGGGGCGGAGGGACACTGAAGCTTTCTTT. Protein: CASSGRGRRDTEAFF.